The 27 T cell receptor beta chains given below trace back to one sample, sequenced in a study of graft-versus-host responses after intestinal transplantation. The antigens these receptors bind are not known. Produced via immunoSEQ multiplex PCR; TCRdb's table is partial and in-frame only. The repertoire has more than 85,000 clones, about four fifths of them found once; the top ten carry approximately 0.78%. The specimen was unstimulated CD4+ T cells sorted from spleen or lymph node cells, collected before intestinal transplant. The receptors here all came from a human donor who received an intestinal transplant.

The chain uses TRBV5-4 and TRBJ2-3, with 10 bases matching TRBD2. Germline V gives CDR1 SGHNT, CDR2 YYREEE (reference sequence). The CDR3 runs to 16 residues. Trimming cost V 4 bases and J 7 bases; bases outside gene matches: 12. CDR3 sequence (DNA): TGTGCCAGCAGCCCGAGGAGCGGGGGGGTACAGAATACGCAGTATTTT. Its protein product is CASSPRSGGVQNTQYF.

This clone was detected once. The chain joins TRBV19 to TRBJ1-5; the D gene is possibly TRBD1 (6 bases). Trimming took 2 bases from V and 0 from J, leaving 11 bases between them. This CDR3 is 16 amino acids long. Germline CDR1 and CDR2: LNHDA and SQIVND (reference sequence). The CDR3 nucleotides read TGTGCCAGTAGTATAAGGGGGGGGACTAGCAATCAGCCCCAGCATTTT. This encodes CASSIRGGTSNQPQHF.

In its sample, this clone was seen a few times. The chain links TRBV28 to TRBJ1-1, with 10 bases identical to TRBD1. Per germline, CDR1 MDHEN and CDR2 SYDVKM. The V segment lost 6 bases and the J segment 10 bases; nucleotides outside the gene matches: 17. CDR3 length equals 16 residues. CDR3 nucleotides: TGTGCCAGCAGCCGGACCGGGACAGGGGCTTCGTATGGAGCTTTCTTT. Translated: CASSRTGTGASYGAFF.

This rearrangement joins TRBV7-3 to TRBJ2-3, with 11 bases fitting TRBD1. The CDR3 runs to 15 residues. With 5 bases clipped from V and 2 bases from J, the junction kept 3 bases outside the gene matches. The V gene's germline CDR1 is SGHTA and CDR2 FQGTGA. The chain's CDR3 is CASSRTGGYTDTQYF. CDR3 nucleotides: TGTGCCAGCAGCCGGACAGGGGGCTACACAGATACGCAGTATTTT.

This clone has more than one count but fewer than ten. The J gene is TRBJ1-2, the V gene TRBV7-2, with a tentative D call TRBD1 (6 bases). Germline loops: CDR1 SGHTA, CDR2 FQGNSA. The CDR3 is 14 amino acids. With 1 base removed from V and 8 bases from J, the gap between germline ends came to 14 bases. CDR3 region: CASSLGGSRGGYTF. The CDR3 DNA reads TGTGCCAGCAGCTTAGGGGGCTCCAGGGGAGGCTACACCTTC.

This chain uses TRBV5-1 with TRBJ1-2; the match to TRBD1 covers 8 bases. The trim removed 4 bases at V and 4 bases at J, leaving 9 bases unmatched. The germline CDR1 and CDR2 sequences are SGHRS and YFSETQ. The CDR3 sequence is 15 residues long. CDR3 sequence (DNA): TGCGCCAGCAGCCTGGGTCCCACAGGGGGCTATGGCTACACCTTC. Its translation: CASSLGPTGGYGYTF. Filled out from reference TRBV5-1 and TRBJ1-2, the complete variable domain reads KAGVTQTPRYLIKTRGQQVTLSCSPISGHRSVSWYQQTPGQGLQFLFEYFSETQRNKGNFPGRFSGRQFSNSRSEMNVSTLELGDSALYLCASSLGPTGGYGYTFGSGTRLTVV.

CDR3 sequence (DNA): TGTGCCAGCAGTGCTCAGGGGAACACTGAAGCTTTCTTT. This sequence encodes CASSAQGNTEAFF. The V gene is TRBV2, the J gene TRBJ1-1; tentative D call: TRBD1 (5 bases). This CDR3 has 13 residues. Germline CDR1 is SNHLY and CDR2 is FYNNEI. Trimming removed 4 bases from V and 1 base from J, with 7 bases in between.

This clone was recorded only once. The chain joins TRBV2 to TRBJ2-2; 9 nucleotides align to TRBD2. The V gene end was trimmed by 10 bases and the J gene end by 2 bases; junction bases not matched to a gene: 5. CDR3 size: 14 residues. CDR1 is SNHLY, CDR2 FYNNEI, per germline. Here the CDR3 reads CANRLAENTGELFF. Here the CDR3 DNA reads TGTGCCAACCGACTAGCGGAAAACACCGGGGAGCTGTTTTTT.

The chain is built from TRBV27 and TRBJ2-5, with 8 bases lining up with TRBD2. The germline V gene encodes CDR1 MNHEY and CDR2 SMNVEV (reference sequence). The V and J ends lost 3 bases and 9 bases, in that order; junction bases with no gene match: 6. This CDR3 is built from 13 residues. The CDR3 nucleotides read TGTGCCAGCAGTTTGAAGCGGGAGACTTCCCAGTACTTC. Its translation: CASSLKRETSQYF.

The chain links TRBV5-1 to TRBJ1-2, with TRBD1 identical over 10 bases. J gave up 10 bases and V 2 bases, and 2 bases lay outside the gene matches. Germline CDR1 and CDR2: SGHRS and YFSETQ. This CDR3 has 12 amino acids. This CDR3 reads CASSFGTGDYTF. The CDR3, as DNA: TGCGCCAGCAGCTTTGGGACAGGGGACTACACCTTC. The full variable domain, rest sourced from reference TRBV5-1 and TRBJ1-2, is KAGVTQTPRYLIKTRGQQVTLSCSPISGHRSVSWYQQTPGQGLQFLFEYFSETQRNKGNFPGRFSGRQFSNSRSEMNVSTLELGDSALYLCASSFGTGDYTFGSGTRLTVV.

The V and J genes are TRBV6-5 and TRBJ2-2; D uncertain. CDR1 and CDR2 (germline): MNHEY, SVGAGI. This CDR3 region has 11 residues. V dropped 7 bases and J dropped 4 bases, with 4 bases sitting between them. The CDR3 protein is CASTGTGELFF. The CDR3 DNA sequence: TGTGCCAGCACCGGCACCGGGGAGCTGTTTTTT.

J is TRBJ1-4 and V is TRBV2; no clear D gene. V was pared by 3 bases and J by 7 bases, with 12 bases between. Germline assignment: CDR1 SNHLY and CDR2 FYNNEI. This CDR3 is 14 amino acids long. The CDR3 sequence: CASSDWAVGEKLFF. The CDR3 bases are TGTGCCAGCAGTGACTGGGCTGTGGGTGAAAAACTGTTTTTT.

This chain connects TRBV19 to TRBJ1-5; TRBD1 might be the D (6 bases). CDR1 is LNHDA and CDR2 is SQIVND in the germline V gene (reference sequence). The CDR3 consists of 14 residues. V was shortened by 0 bases and J by 9 bases, with 12 bases between the two germline ends. This CDR3 reads CASSIELRGRPQHF. The CDR3 bases are TGTGCCAGTAGTATAGAGCTCAGGGGCAGGCCCCAGCATTTT.

In nucleotides, the CDR3 is TGCGCCAGCAGCGTACAGGGGCAAGGAACTGAAGCTTTCTTT. It translates to CASSVQGQGTEAFF. The gene calls are TRBV5-1 and TRBJ1-1; TRBD1 matches 7 bases. After removal of 4 bases from V and 5 bases from J, the junction contained 8 bases not matched to a gene. The germline CDR1 and CDR2 sequences are SGHRS and YFSETQ. CDR3 size: 14 residues.

V usage is TRBV5-1 and J usage is TRBJ2-5; 8 nucleotides match TRBD1. The CDR3 has 15 amino acids. Germline CDR1 SGHRS, CDR2 YFSETQ. The trim removed 4 bases at V and 5 bases at J, leaving 10 bases unmatched. Here the CDR3 reads CASSRIGTGQETQYF. CDR3 nucleotide sequence: TGCGCCAGCAGCCGTATTGGGACAGGACAGGAGACCCAGTACTTC.

The chain is built from TRBV19 and TRBJ1-5; D remains ambiguous. This CDR3 is 14 amino acids long. Germline CDR1 LNHDA, CDR2 SQIVND (reference sequence). V gave up 1 base and J gave up 4 bases, with 8 bases separating them. The CDR3 DNA reads TGTGCCAGTAGTATAGCCAGAGGTAATCAGCCCCAGCATTTT. Translating it yields CASSIARGNQPQHF. The full variable domain, completed using reference TRBV19 and TRBJ1-5, is DGGITQSPKYLFRKEGQNVTLSCEQNLNHDAMYWYRQDPGQGLRLIYYSQIVNDFQKGDIAEGYSVSREKKESFPLTVTSAQKNPTAFYLCASSIARGNQPQHFGDGTRLSIL.

This clone was counted only a few times. The V gene is TRBV6-1, the J gene TRBJ2-1, with D tentatively TRBD2 (6 bases). The CDR3 totals 13 residues. The V gene lost 4 bases and the J gene lost 11 bases, with 15 bases spanning the gap. Looked up from germline, CDR1 is MNHNS and CDR2 is SASEGT. The CDR3 loop is CASSVEEGRKQFF. CDR3 sequence (DNA): TGTGCCAGCAGTGTGGAGGAGGGGCGAAAGCAGTTCTTC.

Here the CDR3 DNA reads TGCAGTGCTGAAGACAGGGAGGGCTACACCTTC. It encodes CSAEDREGYTF. The chain has TRBV20-1 and TRBJ1-2; 7 nucleotides line up with TRBD1. Germline V gene lookup returns CDR1 DFQATT and CDR2 SNEGSKA (reference sequence). The CDR3 spans 11 residues. J gave up 8 bases and V 5 bases, and 5 bases lay outside the gene matches.

CDR3 sequence reads: CASSQEQRDTHYGYTF. For the CDR3, the DNA is TGTGCCAGCAGCCAAGAGCAGCGGGACACGCACTATGGCTACACCTTC. The chain couples TRBV4-2 to TRBJ1-2, with D possibly TRBD1 on 6 matching bases. Germline CDR1 is LGHNA and CDR2 is YNFKEQ. The CDR3 covers 16 residues. V lost 0 bases and J 3 bases, leaving 14 bases between the germline ends.

This clone was seen just once. CDR3 residues: CAIRGGANSDTQYF. The CDR3 DNA is TGTGCCATCAGGGGAGGGGCTAATTCAGATACGCAGTATTTT. This sequence joins TRBV10-3 and TRBJ2-3; TRBD2 agrees at 7 bases. CDR3 length: 14 amino acids. The V gene end was trimmed by 6 bases and the J gene end by 4 bases; junction bases not matched to a gene: 7. Germline V lookup: CDR1 ENHRY, CDR2 SYGVKD.

The rearrangement joins TRBV28 to TRBJ1-3; 8 bases align to TRBD1. The CDR3 spans 14 residues. Trimming cost V 6 bases and J 3 bases; bases outside gene matches: 4. Germline CDR1 is MDHEN and CDR2 is SYDVKM. The CDR3 DNA follows: TGTGCCAGCAGCCCCACAGGGGGTGGAAACACCATATATTTT. Its translation: CASSPTGGGNTIYF.

This chain uses TRBV28 with TRBJ2-7; 8 bases line up with TRBD2. This CDR3 has 17 amino acids. V lost 6 bases to trimming and J lost 0 bases; unmatched junction nucleotides: 13. Germline assignment: CDR1 MDHEN and CDR2 SYDVKM. This CDR3 reads CASSYPIAGGFSYEQYF. CDR3 bases: TGTGCCAGCAGCTACCCGATTGCGGGGGGATTCTCCTACGAGCAGTACTTC.

The chain uses TRBV18 and TRBJ2-5; the D is unclear. Trimming pared 6 bases from V and 2 bases from J, leaving 10 bases between. This CDR3 has 13 amino acids. CDR1 KGHSH and CDR2 LQKENI come from the germline V gene. The CDR3 region has the DNA TGTGCCAGCTCCCGAGAGGTTCAAGAGACCCAGTACTTC. The encoded protein is CASSREVQETQYF.

V gene TRBV2 combines with J gene TRBJ1-1; 9 nucleotides line up with TRBD1. CDR3 length: 16 amino acids. Germline values: CDR1 SNHLY, CDR2 FYNNEI. V was clipped by 3 bases and J by 4 bases; unmatched bases: 9. The CDR3 DNA reads as TGTGCCAGCAGTGAGCCGGGACAGGGTAGGGGCACTGAAGCTTTCTTT. Translated: CASSEPGQGRGTEAFF.

Here the CDR3 DNA reads TGTGCCAGCAGCTCGGGGACAGGGGACACTGAAGCTTTCTTT. This translates into CASSSGTGDTEAFF. The chain employs TRBV9 and TRBJ1-1; TRBD1 agrees at 10 bases. The CDR3 runs 14 residues. The junction had 3 bases not matched to a gene; V was cut back by 4 bases and J by 3 bases. Per the germline V gene, CDR1 is SGDLS and CDR2 is YYNGEE.

This chain connects TRBV5-6 to TRBJ2-2, with a weak D call TRBD2 (6 bases). This CDR3 spans 13 amino acids. V lost 3 bases and J 7 bases, leaving 10 bases between the germline ends. From germline, CDR1 is SGHDT and CDR2 YYEEEE. The CDR3 nucleotides read TGTGCCAGCAGCTCCGCTAGCGTCGGGGAGCTGTTTTTT. Amino acids: CASSSASVGELFF.

V is TRBV28 and J is TRBJ1-5; D not resolved. Germline V gene sequence: CDR1 MDHEN, CDR2 SYDVKM. CDR3 length: 15 residues. Trimming pared 2 bases from V and 2 bases from J, leaving 10 bases between. CDR3 loop: CASSLRGWGNQPQHF. The CDR3 region has the DNA TGTGCCAGCAGTTTACGGGGTTGGGGCAATCAGCCCCAGCATTTT. Supplemented by reference TRBV28 and TRBJ1-5, the full variable domain reads DVKVTQSSRYLVKRTGEKVFLECVQDMDHENMFWYRQDPGLGLRLIYFSYDVKMKEKGDIPEGYSVSREKKERFSLILESASTNQTSMYLCASSLRGWGNQPQHFGDGTRLSIL.